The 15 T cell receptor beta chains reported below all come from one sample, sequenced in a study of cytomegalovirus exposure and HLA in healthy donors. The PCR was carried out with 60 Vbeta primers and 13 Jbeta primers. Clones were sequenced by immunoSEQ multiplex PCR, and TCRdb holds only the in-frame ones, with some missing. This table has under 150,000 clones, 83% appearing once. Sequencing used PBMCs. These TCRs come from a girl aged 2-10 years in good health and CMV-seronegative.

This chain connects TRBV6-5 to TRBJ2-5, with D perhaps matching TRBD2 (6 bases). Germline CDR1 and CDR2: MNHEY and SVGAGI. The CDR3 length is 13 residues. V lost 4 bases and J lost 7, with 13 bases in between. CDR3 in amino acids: CASSSSGSGTQYF. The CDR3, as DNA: TGTGCCAGCAGTTCCAGCGGGTCCGGGACCCAGTACTTC.

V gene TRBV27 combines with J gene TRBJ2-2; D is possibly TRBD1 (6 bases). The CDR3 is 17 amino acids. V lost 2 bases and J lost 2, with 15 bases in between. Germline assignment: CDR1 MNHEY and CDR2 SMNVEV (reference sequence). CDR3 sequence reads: CASSLKAWTDNTGELFF. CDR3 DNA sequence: TGTGCCAGCAGTTTAAAGGCTTGGACAGATAACACCGGGGAGCTGTTTTTT.

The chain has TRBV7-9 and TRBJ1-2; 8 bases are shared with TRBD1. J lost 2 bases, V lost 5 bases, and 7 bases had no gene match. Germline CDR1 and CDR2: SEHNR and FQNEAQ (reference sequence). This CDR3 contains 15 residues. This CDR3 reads CASSTDRGGNYGYTF. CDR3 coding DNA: TGTGCCAGCAGCACTGACAGGGGTGGGAACTATGGCTACACCTTC.

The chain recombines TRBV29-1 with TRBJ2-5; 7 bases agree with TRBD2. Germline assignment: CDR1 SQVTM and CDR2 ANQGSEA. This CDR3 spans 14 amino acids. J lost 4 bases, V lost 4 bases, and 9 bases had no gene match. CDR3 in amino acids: CSVAGVGRGETQYF. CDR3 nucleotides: TGCAGCGTTGCGGGGGTGGGGAGGGGAGAGACCCAGTACTTC.

The CDR3 DNA follows: TGTGCCAGCAGGGGGGGGGCACTCACAGATACGCAGTATTTT. As protein: CASRGGALTDTQYF. The V gene is TRBV14, the J gene TRBJ2-3, with D possibly being TRBD2 (7 bases). The CDR3 has 14 residues. Germline V gene data show CDR1 as SGHDN and CDR2 as FVKESK. Trimming took off 6 bases at V and 2 bases at J, with 12 bases between the two ends.

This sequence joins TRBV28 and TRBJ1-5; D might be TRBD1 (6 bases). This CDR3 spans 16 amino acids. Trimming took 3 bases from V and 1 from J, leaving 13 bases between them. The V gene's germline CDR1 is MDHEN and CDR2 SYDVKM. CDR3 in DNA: TGTGCCAGCAGTTTCGCGCAGGGGTTGAGCAATCAGCCCCAGCATTTT. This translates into CASSFAQGLSNQPQHF.

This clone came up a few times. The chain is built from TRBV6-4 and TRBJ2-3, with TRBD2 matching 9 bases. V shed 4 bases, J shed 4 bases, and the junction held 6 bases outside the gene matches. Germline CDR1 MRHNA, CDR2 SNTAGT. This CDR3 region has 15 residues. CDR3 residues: CASSGVAGAADTQYF. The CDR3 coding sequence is TGTGCCAGCAGTGGGGTAGCGGGGGCCGCAGATACGCAGTATTTT.

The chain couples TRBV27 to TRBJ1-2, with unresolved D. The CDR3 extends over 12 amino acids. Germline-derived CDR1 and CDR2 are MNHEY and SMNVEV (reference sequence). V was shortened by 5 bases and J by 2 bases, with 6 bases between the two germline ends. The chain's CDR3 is CASSGQNYGYTF. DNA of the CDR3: TGTGCCAGCAGTGGGCAGAACTATGGCTACACCTTC.

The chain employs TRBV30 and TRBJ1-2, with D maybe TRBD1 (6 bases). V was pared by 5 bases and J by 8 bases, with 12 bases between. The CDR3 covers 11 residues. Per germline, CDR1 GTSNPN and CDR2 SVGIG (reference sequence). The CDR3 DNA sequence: TGTGCCTGGGGATGGGGGCTAGGCTACACCTTC. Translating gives CAWGWGLGYTF.

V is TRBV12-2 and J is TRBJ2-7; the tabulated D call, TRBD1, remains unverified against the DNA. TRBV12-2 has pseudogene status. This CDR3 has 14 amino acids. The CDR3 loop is CASRLRTGEGEQYF. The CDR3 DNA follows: TGTGCAAGTCGCTTAAGGACAGGGGAGGGCGAGCAGTACTTC.

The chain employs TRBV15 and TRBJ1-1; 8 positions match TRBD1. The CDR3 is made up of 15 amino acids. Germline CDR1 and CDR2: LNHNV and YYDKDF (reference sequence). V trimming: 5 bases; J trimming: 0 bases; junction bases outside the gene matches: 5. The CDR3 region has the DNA TGTGCCACCAGCCCACGGACAGGGATGAACACTGAAGCTTTCTTT. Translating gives CATSPRTGMNTEAFF.

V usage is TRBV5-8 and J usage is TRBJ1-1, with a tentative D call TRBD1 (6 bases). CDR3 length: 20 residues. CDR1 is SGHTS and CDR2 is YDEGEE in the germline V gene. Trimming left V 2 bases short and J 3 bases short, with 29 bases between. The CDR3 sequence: CASSLPFADSRGDPDTEAFF. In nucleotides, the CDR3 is TGTGCCAGCAGCTTACCCTTTGCGGACAGTCGTGGGGACCCGGACACTGAAGCTTTCTTT. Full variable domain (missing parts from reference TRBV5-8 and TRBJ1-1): EAGVTQSPTHLIKTRGQQATLRCSPISGHTSVYWYQQALGLGLQFLLWYDEGEERNRGNFPPRFSGRQFPNYSSELNVNALELEDSALYLCASSLPFADSRGDPDTEAFFGQGTRLTVV.

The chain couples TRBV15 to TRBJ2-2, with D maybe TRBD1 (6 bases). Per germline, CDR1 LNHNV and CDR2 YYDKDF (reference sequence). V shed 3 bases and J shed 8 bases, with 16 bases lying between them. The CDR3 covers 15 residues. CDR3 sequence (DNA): TGTGCCACCAGCAGGTCCCTTGGGGGCTGGGGGGAGCTGTTTTTT. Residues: CATSRSLGGWGELFF. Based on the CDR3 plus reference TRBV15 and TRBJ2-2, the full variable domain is DAMVIQNPRYQVTQFGKPVTLSCSQTLNHNVMYWYQQKSSQAPKLLFHYYDKDFNNEADTPDNFQSRRPNTSFCFLDIRSPGLGDTAMYLCATSRSLGGWGELFFGEGSRLTVL.

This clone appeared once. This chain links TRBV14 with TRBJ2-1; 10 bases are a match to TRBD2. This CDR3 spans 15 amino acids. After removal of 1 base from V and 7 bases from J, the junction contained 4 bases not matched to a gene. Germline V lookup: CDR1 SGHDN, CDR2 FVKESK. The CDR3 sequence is CASSQVSGGANEQFF. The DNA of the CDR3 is TGTGCCAGCAGCCAAGTCAGCGGGGGGGCAAATGAGCAGTTCTTC.

The CDR3 sequence: CASSLGLAEPNEQFF. The CDR3 DNA is TGTGCCAGCAGCCTGGGACTAGCGGAGCCCAATGAGCAGTTCTTC. J is TRBJ2-1 and V is TRBV5-4, with 11 bases identical to TRBD2. Germline V gene sequence: CDR1 SGHNT, CDR2 YYREEE (reference sequence). Unmatched junction bases numbered 6, after V lost 4 bases and J lost 6 bases. The CDR3 spans 15 residues.